A selection of T cell receptor beta chains follows, all from one sample in a study of T cells in Graves' hyperthyroidism and ophthalmopathy. MiXCR was run by TCRdb on the multiplex PCR reads, yielding one entry per CDR3 protein. The sample records about 740,000 distinct CDR3 sequences, 11% to 15% being singletons. Sequencing was carried out using blood. Receptors were obtained from a woman under 30 with Graves' hyperthyroidism. Each CDR3 is given with its conserved first and last residue. The D gene is left open where the match is weak. Expanded clones are given a class, and other clones once, few, many or no size at all.

V,D,size,J,DNA,CDR3
TRBV6-1,TRBD1,many,TRBJ2-7,TGTGCCAGCAGTTCTCCAGGGGGTGGCGGTGGGAGACCCTACGAGCAGTACTTC,CASSSPGGGGGRPYEQYF
TRBV6-2/TRBV6-3,-,many,TRBJ2-3,TGTGCCAGCAGTTACTCGAGAGATACGCAGTATTTT,CASSYSRDTQYF
TRBV4-2,-,once,TRBJ1-2,TGTGCCAGCAGCCAAGATCAAGTGAGCTACACCTTC,CASSQDQVSYTF
TRBV7-9,-,many,TRBJ2-7,TGTGCCAGCAGACCAGGGTTGGGCGAGCAGTACTTC,CASRPGLGEQYF
TRBV11-2,-,many,TRBJ1-3,TGTGCCAGCAGCTTTACCAGGGACTCTGGAAACACCATATATTTT,CASSFTRDSGNTIYF
TRBV19,TRBD1,few,TRBJ1-2,TGTGCCAGTAGTCTCGGGACAGGACGGAACTATGGCTACACCTTC,CASSLGTGRNYGYTF
TRBV10-2,-,-,TRBJ1-5,TGCGCCAACCCGGAAGGAAGAAGCCAGCCCCAGCATTTT,CANPEGRSQPQHF
TRBV30,-,-,TRBJ2-1,TGTGCCTGGAGGGGCCCCCCGAACTATGTCTTGAGGGAGCAGTTCTTC,CAWRGPPNYVLREQFF
TRBV6-2/TRBV6-3,-,-,TRBJ1-5,TGTGCCAGCAGTTACGGGGCAGGTTATAGCAATCAGCCCCAGCATTTT,CASSYGAGYSNQPQHF
TRBV20-1,TRBD1,many,TRBJ2-7,TGCAGTGCTGAAGGGACAGGGGGATACTACGAGCAGTACTTC,CSAEGTGGYYEQYF
TRBV6-5,TRBD2,-,TRBJ2-3,TGTGCCAGCAGTTACCCCGGACTAGCGGGCACAGATACGCAGTATTTT,CASSYPGLAGTDTQYF
TRBV5-1,-,many,TRBJ1-1,TGCGCCAGCAGCTTGACACCACAGGGTGCGGGTACTGAAGCTTTCTTT,CASSLTPQGAGTEAFF
TRBV20-1,-,-,TRBJ2-7,TGCAGTGCTAGAGATCTCAGGGACATCTACTACGAGCAGTACTTC,CSARDLRDIYYEQYF
TRBV12-3/TRBV12-4,-,many,TRBJ2-3,TGTGCCAGCAGTTTCCAGGGGTCATACACAGATACGCAGTATTTT,CASSFQGSYTDTQYF
TRBV30,-,-,TRBJ2-7,TGTGCCTGGACCCAAGCCGCGGCAGGGCTTTGGGATGAGCAGTACTTC,CAWTQAAAGLWDEQYF
TRBV6-1,TRBD1,-,TRBJ1-3,TGTGCCAGCAGTTGGGCCGCGGACAGGGCCTCTGGAAACACCATATATTTT,CASSWAADRASGNTIYF
TRBV11-2,TRBD1,many,TRBJ2-5,TGTGCCAGCAAGGACTGGGACAGGGTAAAGACCCAGTACTTC,CASKDWDRVKTQYF
TRBV4-1,TRBD1,few,TRBJ2-7,TGCGCCAGCAGCCAAGATAGAGACAGGGGGAAGTACGAGCAGTACTTC,CASSQDRDRGKYEQYF
TRBV7-8,-,many,TRBJ2-5,TGTGCCAGCAGCTTAGCGGGAGTTCCTGAAGAGACCCAGTACTTC,CASSLAGVPEETQYF
TRBV10-3,TRBD2,many,TRBJ2-7,TGTGCCATCAGTGAGTCGATTAGCGGGAGGTTATCCTACGAGCAGTACTTC,CAISESISGRLSYEQYF
TRBV19,-,-,TRBJ1-2,TGTGCCAGTAGTGAACAGGCTTACAACTATGGCTACACCTTC,CASSEQAYNYGYTF
TRBV6-1,-,-,TRBJ2-6,TGTGCCAGCAGTGTGTGGGCGGACAGACTGCCCTACTCTGGGGCCAACGTCCTGACTTTC,CASSVWADRLPYSGANVLTF
TRBV2,TRBD2,many,TRBJ2-3,TGTGCCAGCAGCCCAGGACTAGCGGTTAGCACAGATACGCAGTATTTT,CASSPGLAVSTDTQYF
TRBV12-3/TRBV12-4,-,-,TRBJ1-3,TGTGCCAGCTCAGGGAAATACACCATATATTTT,CASSGKYTIYF
TRBV7-9,TRBD2,many,TRBJ2-7,TGTGCCAGCAGTCATGGGACTAGCGGGAGTCCCTCCTACGAGCAGTACTTC,CASSHGTSGSPSYEQYF
TRBV19,-,many,TRBJ1-5,TGTGCCAGCAGCGTTAGCAATCAGCCCCAGCATTTT,CASSVSNQPQHF
TRBV2,TRBD2,many,TRBJ2-1,TGTGCCAGCAGCGTTAGCGGGTCCTACAATGAGCAGTTCTTC,CASSVSGSYNEQFF
TRBV11-2,TRBD1,few,TRBJ2-7,TGTGCCAGCAGCTTCTATTTCCCCCGAAGGGACAGGGAGTCCTACGAGCAGTACTTC,CASSFYFPRRDRESYEQYF
TRBV6-6,-,many,TRBJ2-5,TGTGCCAGCAGTTACCCACCCAGGGCGAGGGGAGAGACCCAGTACTTC,CASSYPPRARGETQYF
TRBV28,TRBD1,few,TRBJ1-5,TGTGCCAGCAGTTTATGGGCAGGGGGTAGCAATCAGCCCCAGCATTTT,CASSLWAGGSNQPQHF
TRBV7-2,-,many,TRBJ1-1,TGTGCCAGCAGCTTACAGGGTTGGAACACTGAAGCTTTCTTT,CASSLQGWNTEAFF
TRBV28,-,few,TRBJ1-5,TGTGCCAGCAGCCCGCAGCCGGGGATGGGGCAGGGCAATCAGCCCCAGCATTTT,CASSPQPGMGQGNQPQHF
TRBV3-1,-,few,TRBJ1-3,TGTGCCAGCAGCCAAGCAGCCAGAAACACCATATATTTT,CASSQAARNTIYF
TRBV7-3,-,-,TRBJ2-5,TGTGCCAGCAGCTTGGGGACGGGGTGGCAAGAGACCCAGTACTTC,CASSLGTGWQETQYF
TRBV20-1,-,many,TRBJ2-5,TGCAGTGCTTTTCTTCCGGGAGTTGGACAAGAGACCCAGTACTTC,CSAFLPGVGQETQYF
TRBV7-6,-,few,TRBJ2-1,TGTGCCAGCAGCGAGAACTGGGCCGGCAATGAGCAGTTCTTC,CASSENWAGNEQFF
TRBV7-9,TRBD2,many,TRBJ2-7,TGTGCCAGCAGCCCGGGACTAGCACATGTAAAGCAGTACTTC,CASSPGLAHVKQYF
TRBV3-1,-,many,TRBJ1-6,TGTGCCAGCAGCCAAACTGATAATTATTCACCCCTCCACTTT,CASSQTDNYSPLHF
TRBV20-1,TRBD2,-,TRBJ2-1,TGCAGTATTAACCCGGGACTAGTAGCCAATGAGCAGTTCTTC,CSINPGLVANEQFF
TRBV6-1,-,few,TRBJ2-7,TGTGCCAGCAGTGTGGTTAGGGGGGTCTACGAGCAGTACTTC,CASSVVRGVYEQYF
TRBV3-1,TRBD1,-,TRBJ2-2,TGTGCCAGCATCAAAAGAGGGACAGAAAACACCGGGGAGCTGTTTTTT,CASIKRGTENTGELFF
TRBV20-1,-,many,TRBJ1-2,TGCAGTGCTAGAGTGCCCAGCTACGGTCAGGGAAGCTACACCTTC,CSARVPSYGQGSYTF
TRBV6-1,TRBD1,many,TRBJ2-5,TGTGCCAGCAGTTCTACCGGGACAGGCCAGGAGACCCAGTACTTC,CASSSTGTGQETQYF
TRBV3-1,-,many,TRBJ1-5,TGTGCCAGCAGCCAAGAAGGAAAGGGTACCCAGCCCCAGCATTTT,CASSQEGKGTQPQHF
TRBV12-3/TRBV12-4,-,many,TRBJ2-7,TGTGCCAGCAGTTCGCGGGTAGCGAGCTCCTACGAGCAGTACTTC,CASSSRVASSYEQYF
TRBV19,-,-,TRBJ1-5,TGTGCCAGCGAGGGGAGGGGCGGAAATCAGCCCCAGCATTTT,CASEGRGGNQPQHF
TRBV2,TRBD2,few,TRBJ2-7,TGTGCCAGCAGTGAAATGACTAGCGGGGCCCCCTCCTACGAGCAGTACTTC,CASSEMTSGAPSYEQYF
TRBV7-2,-,many,TRBJ1-5,TGTGCCAGCAGCTTATATGGGGGCACAAATCAGCCCCAGCATTTT,CASSLYGGTNQPQHF
TRBV10-1,-,-,TRBJ1-1,TGCGCCAGCAGTGACCCAGGGAAGAACACTGAAGCTTTCTTT,CASSDPGKNTEAFF
TRBV29-1,-,few,TRBJ2-7,TGCAGCGTTGCGGACAGCTCCTACGAGCAGTACTTC,CSVADSSYEQYF
TRBV12-3/TRBV12-4,-,-,TRBJ1-3,TGTGCCAGCAGTTTACGGGGCAGCCGCTCTGGAAACACCATATATTTT,CASSLRGSRSGNTIYF
TRBV2,TRBD2,few,TRBJ2-1,TGTGCCAGCAGGAAAGCGGGAGTCTACAATGAGCAGTTCTTC,CASRKAGVYNEQFF
TRBV18,-,many,TRBJ1-2,TGTGCCAGCTCACCAGCTGGAAGGGCTGCCATTTTTGCCCCTTATGGCTACACCTTC,CASSPAGRAAIFAPYGYTF
TRBV28,TRBD1,many,TRBJ2-7,TGTGCCAGCAACCCGGGACAGCACTACGAGCAGTACTTC,CASNPGQHYEQYF
TRBV4-1,TRBD1,few,TRBJ1-5,TGCGCCAGCAGCCGGGGGACAGGGGGCCGGGATCAGCCCCAGCATTTT,CASSRGTGGRDQPQHF
TRBV3-1,-,many,TRBJ1-6,TGTGCCAGCAGCCAAGACCTGATCCCGACTTGGAATTCACCCCTCCACTTT,CASSQDLIPTWNSPLHF
TRBV27,-,few,TRBJ2-2,TGTGCCAGCAGTTTAAGGGGAGGCAGTAAGGGCAGGCTGTTTTTT,CASSLRGGSKGRLFF
TRBV12-3/TRBV12-4,TRBD1,few,TRBJ1-4,TGTGCCAGCAGTTGGAATACAGGGGGAGGGGAAAAACTGTTTTTT,CASSWNTGGGEKLFF
TRBV29-1,TRBD2,many,TRBJ2-5,TGCAGCGTCCGGAGCGGGGAGAGGGAGGAGACCCAGTACTTC,CSVRSGEREETQYF